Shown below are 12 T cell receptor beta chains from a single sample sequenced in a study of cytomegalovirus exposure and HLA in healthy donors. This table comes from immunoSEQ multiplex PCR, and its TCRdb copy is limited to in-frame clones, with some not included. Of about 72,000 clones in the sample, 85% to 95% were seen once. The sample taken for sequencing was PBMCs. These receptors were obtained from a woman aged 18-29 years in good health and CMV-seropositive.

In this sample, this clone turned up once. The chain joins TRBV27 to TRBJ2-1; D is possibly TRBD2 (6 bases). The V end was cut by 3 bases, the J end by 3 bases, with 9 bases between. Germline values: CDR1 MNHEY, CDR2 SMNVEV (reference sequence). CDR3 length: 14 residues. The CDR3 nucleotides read TGTGCCAGCAGTTTCGGGGGAGACTACAATGAGCAGTTCTTC. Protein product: CASSFGGDYNEQFF.

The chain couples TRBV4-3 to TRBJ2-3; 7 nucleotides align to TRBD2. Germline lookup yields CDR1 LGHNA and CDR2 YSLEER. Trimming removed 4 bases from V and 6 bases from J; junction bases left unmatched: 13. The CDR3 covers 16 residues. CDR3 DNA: TGCGCCAGCAGCCGAGTAGGACTAGGGCAGACGGATACGCAGTATTTT. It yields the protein CASSRVGLGQTDTQYF.

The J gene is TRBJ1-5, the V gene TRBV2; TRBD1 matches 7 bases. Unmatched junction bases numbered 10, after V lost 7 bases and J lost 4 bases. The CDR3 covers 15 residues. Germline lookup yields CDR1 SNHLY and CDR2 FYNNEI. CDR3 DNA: TGTGCCAGCAAGGGAGAACAGGGGAGAAATCAGCCCCAGCATTTT. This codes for CASKGEQGRNQPQHF.

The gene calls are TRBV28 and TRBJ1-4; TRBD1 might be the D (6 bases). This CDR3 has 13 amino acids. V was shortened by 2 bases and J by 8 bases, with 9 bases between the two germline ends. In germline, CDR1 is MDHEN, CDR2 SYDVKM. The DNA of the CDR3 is TGTGCCAGCAGTTTAGGAGGACAGGAAAAACTGTTTTTT. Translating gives CASSLGGQEKLFF.

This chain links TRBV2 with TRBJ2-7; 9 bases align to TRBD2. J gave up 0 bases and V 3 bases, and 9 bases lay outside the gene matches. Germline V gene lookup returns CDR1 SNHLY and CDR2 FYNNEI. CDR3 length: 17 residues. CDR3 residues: CASSERGGSSYSYEQYF. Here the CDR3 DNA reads TGTGCCAGCAGTGAGCGGGGGGGGTCCTCCTACTCCTACGAGCAGTACTTC.

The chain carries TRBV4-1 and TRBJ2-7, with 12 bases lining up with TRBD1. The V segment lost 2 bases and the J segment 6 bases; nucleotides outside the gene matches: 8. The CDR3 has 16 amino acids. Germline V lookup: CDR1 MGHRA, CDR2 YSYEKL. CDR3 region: CASSQYTGTGGIEQYF. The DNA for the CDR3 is TGCGCCAGCAGCCAATATACCGGGACAGGGGGCATCGAGCAGTACTTC.

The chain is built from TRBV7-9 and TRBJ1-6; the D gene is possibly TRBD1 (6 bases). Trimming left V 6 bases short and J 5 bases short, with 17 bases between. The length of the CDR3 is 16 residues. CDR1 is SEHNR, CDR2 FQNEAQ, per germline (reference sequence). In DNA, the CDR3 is TGTGCCAGCAGGACCAGTGTAGGACAGAATAATTCACCCCTCCACTTT. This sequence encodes CASRTSVGQNNSPLHF.

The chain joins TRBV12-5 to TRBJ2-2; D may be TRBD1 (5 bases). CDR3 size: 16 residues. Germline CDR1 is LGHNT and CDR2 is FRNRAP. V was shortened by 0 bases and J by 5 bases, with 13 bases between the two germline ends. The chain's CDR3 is CASGLVEGVKTGELFF. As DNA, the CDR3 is TGTGCTAGTGGTTTGGTAGAAGGGGTTAAGACCGGGGAGCTGTTTTTT.

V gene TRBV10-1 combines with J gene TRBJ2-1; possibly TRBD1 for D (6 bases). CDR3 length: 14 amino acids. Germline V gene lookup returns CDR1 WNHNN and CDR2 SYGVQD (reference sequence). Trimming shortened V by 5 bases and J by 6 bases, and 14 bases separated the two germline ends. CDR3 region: CASSSPTGPNEQFF. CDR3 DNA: TGCGCCAGCAGTTCCCCGACAGGACCCAATGAGCAGTTCTTC.

The CDR3 DNA reads as TGCGCCAGCTACCTAGCGGGGGGGCCGAATGAGCAGTTCTTC. Its translation: CASYLAGGPNEQFF. The genes are TRBV5-1 and TRBJ2-1; 12 bases fit TRBD2. The V gene's germline CDR1 is SGHRS and CDR2 YFSETQ. The trim removed 7 bases at V and 7 bases at J, leaving 6 bases unmatched. CDR3 size: 14 residues. Full variable domain (rest looked up from reference TRBV5-1 and TRBJ2-1): KAGVTQTPRYLIKTRGQQVTLSCSPISGHRSVSWYQQTPGQGLQFLFEYFSETQRNKGNFPGRFSGRQFSNSRSEMNVSTLELGDSALYLCASYLAGGPNEQFFGPGTRLTVL.

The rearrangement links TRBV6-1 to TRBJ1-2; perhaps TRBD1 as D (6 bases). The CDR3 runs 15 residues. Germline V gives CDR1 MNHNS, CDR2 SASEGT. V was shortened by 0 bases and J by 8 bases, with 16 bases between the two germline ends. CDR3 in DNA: TGTGCCAGCAGTGAAGCTAGGGAGGGGGTAAGCGGCTACACCTTC. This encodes CASSEAREGVSGYTF.

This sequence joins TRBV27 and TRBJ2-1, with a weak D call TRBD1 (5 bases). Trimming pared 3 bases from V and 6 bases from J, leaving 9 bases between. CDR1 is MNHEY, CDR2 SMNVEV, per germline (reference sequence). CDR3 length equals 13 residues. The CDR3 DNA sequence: TGTGCCAGCAGTTTCGGACAAGGCAATGAGCAGTTCTTC. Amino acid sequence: CASSFGQGNEQFF.